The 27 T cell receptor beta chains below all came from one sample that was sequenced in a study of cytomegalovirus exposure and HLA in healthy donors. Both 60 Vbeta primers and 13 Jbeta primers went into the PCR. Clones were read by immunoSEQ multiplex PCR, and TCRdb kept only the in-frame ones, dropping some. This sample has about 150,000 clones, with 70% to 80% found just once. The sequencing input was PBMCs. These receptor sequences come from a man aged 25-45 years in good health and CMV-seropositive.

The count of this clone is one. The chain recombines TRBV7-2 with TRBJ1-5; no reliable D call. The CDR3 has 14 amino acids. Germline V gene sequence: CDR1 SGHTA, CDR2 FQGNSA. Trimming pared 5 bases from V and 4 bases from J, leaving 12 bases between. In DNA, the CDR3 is TGTGCCAGCAGCGGTCCCAGCGAGAATCAGCCCCAGCATTTT. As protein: CASSGPSENQPQHF.

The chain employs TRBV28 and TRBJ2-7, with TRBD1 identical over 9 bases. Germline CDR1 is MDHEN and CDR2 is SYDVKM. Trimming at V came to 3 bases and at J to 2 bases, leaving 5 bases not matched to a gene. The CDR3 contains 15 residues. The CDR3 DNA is TGTGCCAGCAGTTTCTCGGGACAGGGCACCTACGAGCAGTACTTC. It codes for CASSFSGQGTYEQYF.

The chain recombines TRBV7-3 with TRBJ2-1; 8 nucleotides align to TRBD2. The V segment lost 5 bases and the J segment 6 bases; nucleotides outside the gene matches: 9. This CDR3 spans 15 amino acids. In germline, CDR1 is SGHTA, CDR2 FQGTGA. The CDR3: CASSQSAGVVNEQFF. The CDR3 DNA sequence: TGTGCCAGCAGCCAATCAGCGGGAGTGGTCAATGAGCAGTTCTTC.

CDR3 region: CATHRDRAQELFF. In DNA, the CDR3 is TGTGCCACTCACCGGGACAGGGCACAGGAACTGTTTTTT. This rearrangement joins TRBV19 to TRBJ1-4; 9 bases match TRBD1. Germline CDR1 reads LNHDA; CDR2 reads SQIVND (reference sequence). The CDR3 contains 13 residues. V lost 10 bases and J lost 12; bases outside the gene matches: 12.

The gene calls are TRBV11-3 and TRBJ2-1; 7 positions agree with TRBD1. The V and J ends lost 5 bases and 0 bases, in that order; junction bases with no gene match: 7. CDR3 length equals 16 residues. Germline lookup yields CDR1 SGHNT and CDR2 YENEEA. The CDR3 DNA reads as TGTGCCAGCAGCCAAGGGGGCGGATTCTCCTACAATGAGCAGTTCTTC. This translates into CASSQGGGFSYNEQFF.

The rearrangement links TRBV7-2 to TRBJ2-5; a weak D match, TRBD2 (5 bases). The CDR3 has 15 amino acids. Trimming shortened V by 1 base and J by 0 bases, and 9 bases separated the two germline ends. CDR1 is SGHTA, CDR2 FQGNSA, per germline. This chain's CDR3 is CASSLGVGDQETQYF. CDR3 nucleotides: TGTGCCAGCAGCTTAGGGGTCGGGGACCAAGAGACCCAGTACTTC.

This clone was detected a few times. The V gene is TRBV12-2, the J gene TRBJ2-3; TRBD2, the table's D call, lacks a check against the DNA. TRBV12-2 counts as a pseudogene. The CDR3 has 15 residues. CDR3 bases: TGTGCAAGTCGCCCAGGATTGTGGGACTTAGATACGCAGTATTTT. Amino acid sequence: CASRPGLWDLDTQYF.

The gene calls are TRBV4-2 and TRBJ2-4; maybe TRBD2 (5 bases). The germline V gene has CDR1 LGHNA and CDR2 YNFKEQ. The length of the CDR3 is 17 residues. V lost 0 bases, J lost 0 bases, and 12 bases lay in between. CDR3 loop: CASSQDREAAAKNIQYF. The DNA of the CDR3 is TGTGCCAGCAGCCAAGATCGAGAAGCGGCAGCCAAAAACATTCAGTACTTC.

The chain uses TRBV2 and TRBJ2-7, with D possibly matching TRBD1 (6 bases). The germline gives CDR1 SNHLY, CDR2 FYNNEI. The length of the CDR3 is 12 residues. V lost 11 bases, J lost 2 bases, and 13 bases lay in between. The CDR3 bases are TGTGCCGGCGGACAGAAAACCTACGAGCAGTACTTC. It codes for CAGGQKTYEQYF. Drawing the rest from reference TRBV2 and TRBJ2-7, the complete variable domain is EPEVTQTPSHQVTQMGQEVILRCVPISNHLYFYWYRQILGQKVEFLVSFYNNEISEKSEIFDDQFSVERPDGSNFTLKIRSTKLEDSAMYFCAGGQKTYEQYFGPGTRLTVT.

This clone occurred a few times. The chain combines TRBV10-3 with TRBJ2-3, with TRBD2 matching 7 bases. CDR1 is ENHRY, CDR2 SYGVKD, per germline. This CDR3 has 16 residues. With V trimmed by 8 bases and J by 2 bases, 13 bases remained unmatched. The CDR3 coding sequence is TGTGCCATCTCCTGGCTCGCGGGAGAGTCCACAGATACGCAGTATTTT. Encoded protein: CAISWLAGESTDTQYF.

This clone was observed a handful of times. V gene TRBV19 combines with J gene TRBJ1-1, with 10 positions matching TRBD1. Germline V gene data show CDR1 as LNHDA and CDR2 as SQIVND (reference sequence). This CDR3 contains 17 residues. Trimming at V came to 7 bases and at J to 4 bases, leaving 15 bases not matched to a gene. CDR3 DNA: TGTGCCAGTACCCCCGGGAGACAGGGGGCGATAGGCACTGAAGCTTTCTTT. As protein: CASTPGRQGAIGTEAFF.

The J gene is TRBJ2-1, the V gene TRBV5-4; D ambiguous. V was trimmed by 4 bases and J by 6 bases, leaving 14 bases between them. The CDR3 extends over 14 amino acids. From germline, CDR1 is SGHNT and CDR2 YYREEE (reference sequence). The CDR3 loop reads CASSGGYIGNEQFF. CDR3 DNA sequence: TGTGCCAGCAGCGGCGGTTATATTGGCAATGAGCAGTTCTTC.

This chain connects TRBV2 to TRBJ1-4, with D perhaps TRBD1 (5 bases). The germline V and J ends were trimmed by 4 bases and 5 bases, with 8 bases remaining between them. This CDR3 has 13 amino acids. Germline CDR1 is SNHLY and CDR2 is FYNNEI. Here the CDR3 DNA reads TGTGCCAGCAGTGTAAGGGGAAATGAAAAACTGTTTTTT. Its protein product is CASSVRGNEKLFF.

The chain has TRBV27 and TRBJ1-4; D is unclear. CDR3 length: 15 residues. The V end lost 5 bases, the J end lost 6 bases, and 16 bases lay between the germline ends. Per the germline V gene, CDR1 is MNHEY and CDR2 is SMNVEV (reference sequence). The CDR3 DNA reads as TGTGCCAGCAGTACCCCGCGGGCTGGGGATGAAAAACTGTTTTTT. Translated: CASSTPRAGDEKLFF.

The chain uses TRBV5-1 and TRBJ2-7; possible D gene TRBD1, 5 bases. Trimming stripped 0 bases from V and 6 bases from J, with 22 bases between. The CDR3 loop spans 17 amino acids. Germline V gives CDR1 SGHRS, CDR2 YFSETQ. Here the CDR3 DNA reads TGCGCCAGCAGCTTGGTGGGGTGGGGCACAGTAGGGTGCGAGCAGTACTTC. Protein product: CASSLVGWGTVGCEQYF.

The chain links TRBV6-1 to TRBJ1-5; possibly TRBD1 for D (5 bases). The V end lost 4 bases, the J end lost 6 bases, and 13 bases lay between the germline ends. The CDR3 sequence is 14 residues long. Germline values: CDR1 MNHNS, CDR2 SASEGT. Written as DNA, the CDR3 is TGTGCCAGCAGTGGGCCGGGGGGTGCTCAGCCCCAGCATTTT. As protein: CASSGPGGAQPQHF.

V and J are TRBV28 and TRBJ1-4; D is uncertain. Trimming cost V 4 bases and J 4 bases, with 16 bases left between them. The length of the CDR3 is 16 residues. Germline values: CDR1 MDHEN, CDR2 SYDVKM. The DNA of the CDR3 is TGTGCCAGCAGTTCTACCTTCACCCGACTTAATGAAAAACTGTTTTTT. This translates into CASSSTFTRLNEKLFF.

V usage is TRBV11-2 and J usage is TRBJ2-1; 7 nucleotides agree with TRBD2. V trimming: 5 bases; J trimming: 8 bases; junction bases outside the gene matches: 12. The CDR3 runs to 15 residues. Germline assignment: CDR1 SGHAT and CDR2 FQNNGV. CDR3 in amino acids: CASSHTSERSDEQFF. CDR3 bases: TGTGCCAGCAGCCATACTAGCGAGCGATCTGATGAGCAGTTCTTC.

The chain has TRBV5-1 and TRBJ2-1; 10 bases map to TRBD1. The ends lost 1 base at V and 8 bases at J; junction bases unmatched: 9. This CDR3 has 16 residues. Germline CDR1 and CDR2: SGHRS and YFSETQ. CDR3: CASSLRRQGADDEQFF. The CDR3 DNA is TGCGCCAGCAGCTTGAGGAGACAGGGGGCGGATGATGAGCAGTTCTTC.

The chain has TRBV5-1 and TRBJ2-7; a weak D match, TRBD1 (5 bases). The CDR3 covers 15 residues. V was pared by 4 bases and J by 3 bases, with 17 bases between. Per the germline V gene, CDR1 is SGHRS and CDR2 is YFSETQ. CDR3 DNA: TGCGCCAGCAGCCCCGACGGCAGGGCGAACTACGAGCAGTACTTC. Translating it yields CASSPDGRANYEQYF.

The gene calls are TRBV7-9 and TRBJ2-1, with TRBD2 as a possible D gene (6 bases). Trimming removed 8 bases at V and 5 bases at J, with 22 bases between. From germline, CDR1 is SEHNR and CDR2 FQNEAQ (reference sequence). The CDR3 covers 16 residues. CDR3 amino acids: CASVFSSDGRDNEQFF. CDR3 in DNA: TGTGCCAGCGTGTTTTCGTCGGACGGGAGAGACAATGAGCAGTTCTTC.

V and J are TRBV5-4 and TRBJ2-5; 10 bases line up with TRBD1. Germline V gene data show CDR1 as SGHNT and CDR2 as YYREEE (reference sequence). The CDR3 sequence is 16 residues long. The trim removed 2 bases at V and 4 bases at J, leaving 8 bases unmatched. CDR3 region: CASSLADRGRGETQYF. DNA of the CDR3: TGTGCCAGCAGCTTAGCCGACAGGGGGCGGGGAGAGACCCAGTACTTC.

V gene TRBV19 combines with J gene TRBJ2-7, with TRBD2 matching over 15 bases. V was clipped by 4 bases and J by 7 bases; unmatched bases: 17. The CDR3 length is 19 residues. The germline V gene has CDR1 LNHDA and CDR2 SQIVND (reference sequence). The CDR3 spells CASSRNIGLAGGPQGEQYF. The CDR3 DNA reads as TGTGCCAGTAGTAGGAACATTGGACTAGCGGGAGGGCCCCAGGGAGAGCAGTACTTC.

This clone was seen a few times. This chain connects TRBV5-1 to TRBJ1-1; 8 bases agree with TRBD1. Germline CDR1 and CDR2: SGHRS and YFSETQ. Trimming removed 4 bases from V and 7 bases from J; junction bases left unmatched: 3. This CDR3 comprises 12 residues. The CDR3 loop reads CASSVDRGEAFF. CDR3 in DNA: TGCGCCAGCAGCGTAGACAGGGGTGAAGCTTTCTTT.

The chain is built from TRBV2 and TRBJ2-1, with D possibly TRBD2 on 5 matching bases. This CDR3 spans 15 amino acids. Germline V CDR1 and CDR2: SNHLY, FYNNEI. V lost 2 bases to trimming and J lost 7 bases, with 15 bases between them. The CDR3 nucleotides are TGTGCCAGCAGTGAACGGGAATCCCGTGCGAATGAGCAGTTCTTC. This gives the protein CASSERESRANEQFF.

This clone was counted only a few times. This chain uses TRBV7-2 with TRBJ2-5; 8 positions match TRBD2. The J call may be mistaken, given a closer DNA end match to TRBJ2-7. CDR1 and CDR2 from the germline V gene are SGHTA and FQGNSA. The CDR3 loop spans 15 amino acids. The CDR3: CASSFGGSGDYEQYF. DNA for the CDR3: TGTGCCAGCAGCTTTGGTGGTAGCGGGGACTACGAGCAGTACTTC.

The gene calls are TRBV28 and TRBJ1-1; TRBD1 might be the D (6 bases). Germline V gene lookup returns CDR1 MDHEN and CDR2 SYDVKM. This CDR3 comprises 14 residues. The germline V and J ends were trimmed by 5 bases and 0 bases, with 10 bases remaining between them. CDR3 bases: TGTGCCAGCAGTCCCCGACAGGTGAACACTGAAGCTTTCTTT. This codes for CASSPRQVNTEAFF.